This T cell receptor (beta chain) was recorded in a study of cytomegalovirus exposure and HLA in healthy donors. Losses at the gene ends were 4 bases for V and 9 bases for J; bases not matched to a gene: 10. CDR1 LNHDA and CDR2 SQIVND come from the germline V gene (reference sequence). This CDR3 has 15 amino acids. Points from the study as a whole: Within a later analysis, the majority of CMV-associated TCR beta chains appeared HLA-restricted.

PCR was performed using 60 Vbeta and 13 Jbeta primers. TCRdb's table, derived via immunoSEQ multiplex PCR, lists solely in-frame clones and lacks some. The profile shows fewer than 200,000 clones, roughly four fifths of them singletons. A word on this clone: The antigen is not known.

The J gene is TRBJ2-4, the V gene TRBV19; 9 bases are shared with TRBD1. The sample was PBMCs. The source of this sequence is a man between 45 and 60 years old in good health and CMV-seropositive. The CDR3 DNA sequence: TGTGCCAGTAGTACCGGGGACAGGGACGTTCCCATTCAGTACTTC. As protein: CASSTGDRDVPIQYF.